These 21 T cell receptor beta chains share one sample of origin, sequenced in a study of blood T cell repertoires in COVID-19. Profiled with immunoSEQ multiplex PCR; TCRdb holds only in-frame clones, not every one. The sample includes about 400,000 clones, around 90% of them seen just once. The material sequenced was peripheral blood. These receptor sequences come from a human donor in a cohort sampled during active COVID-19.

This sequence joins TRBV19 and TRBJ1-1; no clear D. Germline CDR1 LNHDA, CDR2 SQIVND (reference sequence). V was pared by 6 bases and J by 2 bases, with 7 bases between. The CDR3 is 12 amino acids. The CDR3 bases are TGTGCCAGTAGACAGACCAACACTGAAGCTTTCTTT. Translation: CASRQTNTEAFF.

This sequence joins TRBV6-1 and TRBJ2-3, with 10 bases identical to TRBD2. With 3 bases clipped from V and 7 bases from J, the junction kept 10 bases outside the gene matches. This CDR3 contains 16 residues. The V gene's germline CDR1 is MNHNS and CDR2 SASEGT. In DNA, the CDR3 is TGTGCCAGCAGTGAGGGAGCGGGGGGGCCTATAAATACGCAGTATTTT. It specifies CASSEGAGGPINTQYF.

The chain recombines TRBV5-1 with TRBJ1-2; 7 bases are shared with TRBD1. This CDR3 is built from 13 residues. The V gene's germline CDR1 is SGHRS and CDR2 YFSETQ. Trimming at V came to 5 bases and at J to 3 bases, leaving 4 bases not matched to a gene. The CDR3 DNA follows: TGCGCCAGCAGACTTACAGGGGACTATGGCTACACCTTC. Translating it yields CASRLTGDYGYTF.

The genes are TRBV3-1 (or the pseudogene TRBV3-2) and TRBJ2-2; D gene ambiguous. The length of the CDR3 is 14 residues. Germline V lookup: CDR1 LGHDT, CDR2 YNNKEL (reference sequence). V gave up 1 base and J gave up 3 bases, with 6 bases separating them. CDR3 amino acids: CASSQVEDTGELFF. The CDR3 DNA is TGTGCCAGCAGCCAAGTTGAGGACACCGGGGAGCTGTTTTTT.

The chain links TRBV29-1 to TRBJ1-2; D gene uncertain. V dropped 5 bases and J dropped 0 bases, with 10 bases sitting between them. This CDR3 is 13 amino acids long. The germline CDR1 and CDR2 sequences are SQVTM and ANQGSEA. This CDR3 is CSVSGLANYGYTF. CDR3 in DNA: TGCAGCGTTTCAGGCTTAGCTAACTATGGCTACACCTTC.

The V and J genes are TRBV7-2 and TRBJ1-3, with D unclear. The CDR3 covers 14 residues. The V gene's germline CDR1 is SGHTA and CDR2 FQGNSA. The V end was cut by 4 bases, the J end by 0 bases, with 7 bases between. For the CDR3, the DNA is TGTGCCAGCAGCTCATCCAACTCTGGAAACACCATATATTTT. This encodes CASSSSNSGNTIYF.

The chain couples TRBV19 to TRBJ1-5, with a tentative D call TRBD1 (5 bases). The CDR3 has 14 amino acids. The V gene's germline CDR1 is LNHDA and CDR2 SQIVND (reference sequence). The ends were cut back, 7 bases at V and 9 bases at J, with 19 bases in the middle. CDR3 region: CASTEGWVVWPQHF. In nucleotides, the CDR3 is TGTGCCAGTACGGAGGGGTGGGTTGTGTGGCCCCAGCATTTT.

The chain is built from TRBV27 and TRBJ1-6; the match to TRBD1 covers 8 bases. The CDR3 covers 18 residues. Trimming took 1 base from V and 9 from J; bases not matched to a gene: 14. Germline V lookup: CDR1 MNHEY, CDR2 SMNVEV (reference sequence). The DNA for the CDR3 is TGTGCCAGCAGTTTATATCCACAGGGGGGCGTCCAATCTTCACCCCTCCACTTT. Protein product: CASSLYPQGGVQSSPLHF.

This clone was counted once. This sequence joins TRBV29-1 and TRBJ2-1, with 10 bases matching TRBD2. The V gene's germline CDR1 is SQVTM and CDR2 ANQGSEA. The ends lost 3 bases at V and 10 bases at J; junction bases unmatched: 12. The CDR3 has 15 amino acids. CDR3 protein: CSVDASEAGGPEQFF. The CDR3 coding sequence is TGCAGCGTTGATGCTTCTGAAGCGGGAGGGCCCGAGCAGTTCTTC.

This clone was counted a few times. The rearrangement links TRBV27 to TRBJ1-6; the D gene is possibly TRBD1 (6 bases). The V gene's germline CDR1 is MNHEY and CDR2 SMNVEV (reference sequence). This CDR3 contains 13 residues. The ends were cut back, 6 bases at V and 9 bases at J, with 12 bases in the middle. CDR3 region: CASRGHSVSPLHF. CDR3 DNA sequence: TGTGCCAGCAGGGGACACTCGGTTTCACCCCTCCACTTT.

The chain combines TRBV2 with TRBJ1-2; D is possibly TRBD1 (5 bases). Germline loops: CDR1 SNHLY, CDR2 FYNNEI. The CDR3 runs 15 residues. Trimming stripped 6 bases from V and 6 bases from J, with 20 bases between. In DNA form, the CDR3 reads TGTGCCAGCAGGGCGGGATCTCAGGGTAGGCATGGCTACACCTTC. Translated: CASRAGSQGRHGYTF.

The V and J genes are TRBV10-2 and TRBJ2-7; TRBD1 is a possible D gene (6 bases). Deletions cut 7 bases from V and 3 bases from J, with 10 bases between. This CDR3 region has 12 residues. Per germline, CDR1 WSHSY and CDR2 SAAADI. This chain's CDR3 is CASTDSFYEQYF. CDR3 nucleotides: TGCGCCAGCACGGACAGTTTCTACGAGCAGTACTTC.

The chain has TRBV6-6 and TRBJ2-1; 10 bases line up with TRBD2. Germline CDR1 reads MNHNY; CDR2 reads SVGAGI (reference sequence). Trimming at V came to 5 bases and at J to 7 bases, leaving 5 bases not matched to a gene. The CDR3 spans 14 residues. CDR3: CASSLAGVDNEQFF. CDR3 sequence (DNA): TGTGCCAGCAGTCTAGCGGGAGTAGATAATGAGCAGTTCTTC.

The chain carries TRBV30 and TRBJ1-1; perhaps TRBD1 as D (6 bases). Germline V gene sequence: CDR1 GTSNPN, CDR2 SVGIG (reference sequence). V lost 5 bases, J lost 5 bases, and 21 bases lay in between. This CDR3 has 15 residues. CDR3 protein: CAWVDYPGRGTEAFF. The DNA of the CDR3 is TGTGCCTGGGTTGATTATCCAGGGAGGGGGACTGAAGCTTTCTTT.

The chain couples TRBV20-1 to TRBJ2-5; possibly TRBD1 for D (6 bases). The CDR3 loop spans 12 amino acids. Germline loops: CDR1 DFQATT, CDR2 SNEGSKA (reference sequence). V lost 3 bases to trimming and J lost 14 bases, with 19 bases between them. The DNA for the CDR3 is TGCAGTGCTAGTACAGTAGGGGACACCGAATACTTC. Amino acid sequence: CSASTVGDTEYF.

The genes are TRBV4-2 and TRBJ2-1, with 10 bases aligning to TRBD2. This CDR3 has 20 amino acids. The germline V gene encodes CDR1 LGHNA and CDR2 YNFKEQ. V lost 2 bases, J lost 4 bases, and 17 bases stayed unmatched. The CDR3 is CASSQQRTSGSHYRYNEQFF. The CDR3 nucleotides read TGTGCCAGCAGCCAACAACGGACTAGCGGAAGCCATTATAGATACAATGAGCAGTTCTTC.

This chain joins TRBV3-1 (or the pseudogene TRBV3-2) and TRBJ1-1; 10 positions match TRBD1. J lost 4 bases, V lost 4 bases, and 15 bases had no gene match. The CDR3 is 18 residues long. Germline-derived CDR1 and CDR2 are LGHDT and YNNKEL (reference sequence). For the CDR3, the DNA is TGTGCCAGCAGCCCCCAGAGGGGACAGGGGCTCAGGGGCACTGAAGCTTTCTTT. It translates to CASSPQRGQGLRGTEAFF.

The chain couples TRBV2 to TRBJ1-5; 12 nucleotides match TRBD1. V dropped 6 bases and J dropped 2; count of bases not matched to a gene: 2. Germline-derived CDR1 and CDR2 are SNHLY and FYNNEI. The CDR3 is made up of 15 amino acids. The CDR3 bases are TGTGCCAGCAGGGGACAGGGGGCGGGCAATCAGCCCCAGCATTTT. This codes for CASRGQGAGNQPQHF.

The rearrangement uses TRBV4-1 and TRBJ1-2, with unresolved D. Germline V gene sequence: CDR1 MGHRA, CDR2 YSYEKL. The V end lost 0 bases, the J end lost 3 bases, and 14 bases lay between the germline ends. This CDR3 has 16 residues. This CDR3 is CASSQEWTGFDYGYTF. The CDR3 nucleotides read TGCGCCAGCAGCCAAGAATGGACGGGGTTCGACTATGGCTACACCTTC.

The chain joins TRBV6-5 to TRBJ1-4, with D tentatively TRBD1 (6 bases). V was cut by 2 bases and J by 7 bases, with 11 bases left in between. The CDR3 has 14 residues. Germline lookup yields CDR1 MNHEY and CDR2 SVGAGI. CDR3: CASSYEGRGEKLFF. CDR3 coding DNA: TGTGCCAGCAGTTACGAGGGCAGGGGTGAAAAACTGTTTTTT.

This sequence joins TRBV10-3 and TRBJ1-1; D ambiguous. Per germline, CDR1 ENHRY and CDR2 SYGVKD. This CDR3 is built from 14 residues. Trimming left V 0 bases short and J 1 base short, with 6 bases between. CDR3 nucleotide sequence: TGTGCCATCAGTGAGTCCCAGGAGAACACTGAAGCTTTCTTT. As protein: CAISESQENTEAFF.